This T cell receptor (beta chain) originates from a study of T-cell memory formation after mild COVID-19. Constant-segment primers were used for 5'RACE, and the resulting TCR alpha and TCR beta cDNA libraries carried sample barcodes and UMIs. Via MiXCR, TCRdb re-called the 5' RACE reads, giving one row per CDR3 protein. Counted here are about 350,000 distinct CDR3 sequences, about 13% occurring once; the ten biggest clones make up roughly 20%. Study conclusions and caveats: Some SARS-CoV-2-responding clones were already detected in memory before infection. A balance of CD4 and CD8 characterized clones contracting day 15 to 85, whereas later expanders leaned CD4+. Mainly in CM and EM were contracting CD4+ clones; CD8+ were in EMRA.

A remark on this clonotype: Its antigen is undetermined.

The CDR3 is 13 amino acids. Germline loops: CDR1 PRHDT, CDR2 FYEKMQ (reference sequence). V lost 5 bases, J lost 2 bases, and 9 bases lay in between. The chain employs TRBV13 and TRBJ1-2; the D gene is possibly TRBD1 (6 bases). The sample was PBMCs or a T cell subset sorted from them (not recorded which). The receptor comes from a man between 18 and 35 years old who had mild COVID-19 (a few samples of this study predate the infection). Cell type and time point are not known. CDR3 bases: TGTGCCAGCAGCAGGGGGGTAAACTATGGCTACACCTTC. It encodes CASSRGVNYGYTF.